This T cell receptor (beta chain) emerged from a study of graft-versus-host responses after intestinal transplantation. In the study overall: Each of the recipients got a multivisceral, liver-intestinal, or isolated intestinal transplant. For around 3 years after anti-thymocyte globulin induction, all recipients took tacrolimus and steroids. Notes on the study in general: High graft-versus-host to host-versus-graft T cell clonal ratios marked allografts of patients with graft-donor macrochimerism.

Here immunoSEQ multiplex PCR was the method, and the copy in TCRdb shows in-frame clones only, minus some. The sample has around 88,000 clones, approximately 90% seen once; the top ten hold 7% to 9.5%. A remark on this clone: Its target is not known.

The CDR3 consists of 16 residues. The germline V gene has CDR1 SGHNT and CDR2 YYREEE (reference sequence). The V segment lost 0 bases and the J segment 3 bases; nucleotides outside the gene matches: 3. Specimen: unstimulated CD8+ T cells sorted from spleen or lymph node cells, collected before transplant. The receptor comes from a human donor who was the organ donor for an intestinal transplant. The chain is built from TRBV5-4 and TRBJ2-5, with 12 bases aligning to TRBD2. In DNA, the CDR3 is TGTGCCAGCAGCTTGGATCTAGCGGGGGGGGAAGAGACCCAGTACTTC. Protein: CASSLDLAGGEETQYF.